This TCR beta chain was documented in a study of blood T cell repertoires in COVID-19. About the research overall: Sites in the United States, Italy and Spain provided acute and convalescent COVID-19 samples.

J was trimmed by 5 bases and V by 4 bases; bases with no gene match: 8. This CDR3 comprises 15 residues. CDR1 LGHDT and CDR2 YNNKEL come from the germline V gene (reference sequence). Source study methods: The authors estimated nucleated cell counts from reference gene primer amplification. Repertoires were generated with immunoSEQ multiplex PCR, while TCRdb's copy carries only in-frame clones and drops some. V, J and clone size derive from that table, while D and trimming were established from the DNA sequence. The sample yields about 190,000 clones, around 85% seen once. The chain carries TRBV3-1 (or the pseudogene TRBV3-2) and TRBJ2-5; 9 bases line up with TRBD2. The clonotype originates from a man aged 25 to 40 with acute or convalescent COVID-19. The specimen sequenced was peripheral blood. The CDR3 DNA reads TGTGCCAGCAGCCCGGCGGGGGGGGTAACGGAGACCCAGTACTTC. Translation: CASSPAGGVTETQYF.